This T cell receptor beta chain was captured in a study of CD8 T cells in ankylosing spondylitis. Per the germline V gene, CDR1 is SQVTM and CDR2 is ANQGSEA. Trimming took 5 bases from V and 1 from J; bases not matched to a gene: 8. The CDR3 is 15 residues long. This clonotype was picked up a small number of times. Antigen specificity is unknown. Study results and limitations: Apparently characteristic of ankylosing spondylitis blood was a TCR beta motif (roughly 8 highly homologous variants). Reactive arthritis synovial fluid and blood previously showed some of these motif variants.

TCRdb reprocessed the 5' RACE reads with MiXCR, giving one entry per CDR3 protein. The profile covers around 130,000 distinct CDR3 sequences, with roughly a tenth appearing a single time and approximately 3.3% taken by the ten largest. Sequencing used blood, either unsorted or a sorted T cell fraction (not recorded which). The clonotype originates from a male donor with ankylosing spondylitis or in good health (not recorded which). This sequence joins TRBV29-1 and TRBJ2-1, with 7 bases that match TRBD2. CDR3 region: CSVLVREWSYNEQFF. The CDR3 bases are TGCAGCGTTCTCGTGCGGGAGTGGTCCTACAATGAGCAGTTCTTC.